The 6 T cell receptor beta chains below all came from one sample that was sequenced in a study of blood T cell repertoires in COVID-19. Profiled with immunoSEQ multiplex PCR; TCRdb holds only in-frame clones, not every one. The table records 200,000 to 250,000 clones, approximately 84% of them present only once. The sequenced material came from PBMCs or T cells enriched from blood (not recorded which). These receptors originate from a man aged 55 to 70 who had recovered from COVID-19.

Worth noting for this clone: This same CDR3 is encoded by further DNA sequences in the sample. The chain combines TRBV19 with TRBJ1-5, with TRBD1 matching over 10 bases. The CDR3 is made up of 15 amino acids. Germline V gene sequence: CDR1 LNHDA, CDR2 SQIVND (reference sequence). V shed 6 bases and J 7 bases; nucleotides not matched to a gene: 9. The CDR3 sequence is CASSPTGGAGQPQHF. CDR3 bases: TGTGCCAGTAGCCCGACAGGGGGCGCGGGGCAGCCCCAGCATTTT.

V is TRBV5-6 and J is TRBJ2-2; 8 bases fit TRBD1. CDR1 is SGHDT and CDR2 is YYEEEE in the germline V gene. The V segment lost 4 bases and the J segment 11 bases; nucleotides outside the gene matches: 4. This CDR3 is 12 amino acids long. The CDR3 DNA follows: TGTGCCAGCAGCCCAGGACAGGGAGAGCTGTTTTTT. Translation: CASSPGQGELFF.

This chain connects TRBV6-5 to TRBJ1-5; D not resolved. V lost 6 bases and J 1 base, leaving 4 bases between the germline ends. CDR3 length: 12 amino acids. Germline lookup yields CDR1 MNHEY and CDR2 SVGAGI. The CDR3 DNA reads TGTGCCAGCAGACAGAGCAATCAGCCCCAGCATTTT. Translated: CASRQSNQPQHF.

This sequence joins TRBV7-9 and TRBJ2-1, with 9 positions matching TRBD1. V trimming: 8 bases; J trimming: 5 bases; junction bases outside the gene matches: 7. CDR1 SEHNR and CDR2 FQNEAQ come from the germline V gene (reference sequence). The CDR3 covers 14 residues. CDR3 sequence: CASGGTGLNNEQFF. In DNA form, the CDR3 reads TGTGCCAGCGGGGGGACAGGGCTAAACAATGAGCAGTTCTTC.

The chain couples TRBV3-1 (or the pseudogene TRBV3-2) to TRBJ2-1; 7 bases match TRBD1. The CDR3 extends over 17 amino acids. V trimming: 4 bases; J trimming: 5 bases; junction bases outside the gene matches: 14. The V gene's germline CDR1 is LGHDT and CDR2 YNNKEL (reference sequence). The CDR3 bases are TGTGCCAGCAGCCTTGGTTGGTCCGGACAGGCCCACAATGAGCAGTTCTTC. This translates into CASSLGWSGQAHNEQFF.

V and J are TRBV6-5 and TRBJ1-1; possible D gene TRBD1, 6 bases. CDR1 and CDR2 (germline): MNHEY, SVGAGI. CDR3 size: 15 residues. V dropped 5 bases and J dropped 1 base, with 14 bases sitting between them. CDR3 nucleotide sequence: TGTGCCAGCAGTAAACGGACAGTAACGAACACTGAAGCTTTCTTT. It codes for CASSKRTVTNTEAFF.